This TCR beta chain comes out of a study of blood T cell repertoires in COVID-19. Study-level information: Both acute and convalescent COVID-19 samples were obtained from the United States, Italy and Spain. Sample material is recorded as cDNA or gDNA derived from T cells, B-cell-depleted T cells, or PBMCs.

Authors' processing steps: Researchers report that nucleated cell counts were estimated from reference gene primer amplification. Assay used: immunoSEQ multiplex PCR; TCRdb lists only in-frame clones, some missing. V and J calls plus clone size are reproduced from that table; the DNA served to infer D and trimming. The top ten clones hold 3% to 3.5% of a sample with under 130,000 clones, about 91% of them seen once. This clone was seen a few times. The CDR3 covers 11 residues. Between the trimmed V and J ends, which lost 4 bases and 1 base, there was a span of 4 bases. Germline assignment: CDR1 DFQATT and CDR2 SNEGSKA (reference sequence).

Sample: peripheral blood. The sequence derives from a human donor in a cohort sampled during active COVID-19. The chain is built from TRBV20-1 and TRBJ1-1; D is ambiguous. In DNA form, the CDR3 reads TGCAGTGCTACAGGGAACACTGAAGCTTTCTTT. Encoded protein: CSATGNTEAFF.